What follows is one T cell receptor (beta chain) and its context. Its antigen is unknown. Germline V gene data show CDR1 as LNHDA and CDR2 as SQIVND (reference sequence). There are 14 residues in the CDR3. Trimming stripped 9 bases from V and 0 bases from J, with 14 bases between. The data were obtained in a study of graft-versus-host responses after intestinal transplantation. Repertoires were generated with immunoSEQ multiplex PCR, while TCRdb's copy carries only in-frame clones and drops some. The sample includes roughly 80,000 clones, 87% seen only once; the top ten take around 8%. The receptor was derived from a human donor who was the organ donor for an intestinal transplant. V and J are TRBV19 and TRBJ2-5; no clear D. The sequencing here drew on unstimulated CD8+ T cells sorted from spleen or lymph node cells, taken before transplant. CDR3 coding DNA: TGTGCCAGAACGACCGTGAACAACCAAGAGACCCAGTACTTC. It is translated as CARTTVNNQETQYF.